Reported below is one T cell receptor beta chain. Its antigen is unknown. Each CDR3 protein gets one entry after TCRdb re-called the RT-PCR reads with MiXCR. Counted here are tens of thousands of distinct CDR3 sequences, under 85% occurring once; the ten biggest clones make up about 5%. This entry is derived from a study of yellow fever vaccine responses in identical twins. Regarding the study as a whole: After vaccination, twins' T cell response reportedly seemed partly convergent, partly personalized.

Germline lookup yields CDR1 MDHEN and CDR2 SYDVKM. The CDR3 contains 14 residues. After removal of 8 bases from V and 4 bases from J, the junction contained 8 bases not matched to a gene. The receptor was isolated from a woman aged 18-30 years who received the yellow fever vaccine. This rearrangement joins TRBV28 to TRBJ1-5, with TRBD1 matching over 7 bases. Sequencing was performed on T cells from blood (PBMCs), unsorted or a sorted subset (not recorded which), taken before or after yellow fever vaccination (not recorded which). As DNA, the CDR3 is TGTGCCAGCCGTCGACAGGGTGGAAATCAGCCCCAGCATTTT. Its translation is CASRRQGGNQPQHF.